This T cell receptor (beta chain) was profiled in a study of response to subunit inactivated influenza vaccine. Study-wide findings and caveats: Authors suggested that a seasonal influenza vaccination recruits few new T cells each time.

V shed 8 bases and J 4 bases; nucleotides not matched to a gene: 16. This CDR3 has 16 residues. Each CDR3 protein is one row after TCRdb ran MiXCR on the RT-PCR reads. This sample has around 520,000 distinct CDR3 sequences, with approximately 12% found just once. This clonotype was detected only a few times. No antigen is known for it. This receptor was identified in a man aged 45-65 years who received an inactivated influenza vaccine. Sequencing was performed on PBMCs from blood, taken on the day of vaccination. This chain links TRBV12-3 or TRBV12-4 with TRBJ2-7; 8 bases are shared with TRBD2. CDR3 loop: CASGLQGPAGVYEQYF. The CDR3 nucleotides are TGTGCCAGCGGCTTACAGGGACCAGCGGGAGTGTACGAGCAGTACTTC.